This T cell receptor beta chain was recorded in a study of beta chain features in type 1 diabetes. Points from the study as a whole: Shorter TCRB CDR3s, moderately but significantly so, marked every one of the four CD4+ subsets in Type 1 diabetes patients.

V lost 5 bases and J 1 base, leaving 8 bases between the germline ends. CDR3 size: 13 residues. Germline V CDR1 and CDR2: LNHDA, SQIVND (reference sequence). Comment on this clone: Antigen specificity is unknown.

Investigators reverse transcribed all isolated RNA, so they sequenced expressed TCRB transcripts. Some clones are missing from TCRdb's copy, which holds only in-frame ones; the method was immunoSEQ multiplex PCR. This table has approximately 120,000 clones, 15% to 20% appearing once. The receptor was derived from a man in his late teens or twenties with type 1 diabetes. The rearrangement links TRBV19 to TRBJ1-1; weak D call: TRBD1 (6 bases). Material for sequencing was central memory CD4+ T cells from blood. The CDR3: CASSPGQNTEAFF. Here the CDR3 DNA reads TGTGCCAGTAGTCCGGGACAGAACACTGAAGCTTTCTTT.